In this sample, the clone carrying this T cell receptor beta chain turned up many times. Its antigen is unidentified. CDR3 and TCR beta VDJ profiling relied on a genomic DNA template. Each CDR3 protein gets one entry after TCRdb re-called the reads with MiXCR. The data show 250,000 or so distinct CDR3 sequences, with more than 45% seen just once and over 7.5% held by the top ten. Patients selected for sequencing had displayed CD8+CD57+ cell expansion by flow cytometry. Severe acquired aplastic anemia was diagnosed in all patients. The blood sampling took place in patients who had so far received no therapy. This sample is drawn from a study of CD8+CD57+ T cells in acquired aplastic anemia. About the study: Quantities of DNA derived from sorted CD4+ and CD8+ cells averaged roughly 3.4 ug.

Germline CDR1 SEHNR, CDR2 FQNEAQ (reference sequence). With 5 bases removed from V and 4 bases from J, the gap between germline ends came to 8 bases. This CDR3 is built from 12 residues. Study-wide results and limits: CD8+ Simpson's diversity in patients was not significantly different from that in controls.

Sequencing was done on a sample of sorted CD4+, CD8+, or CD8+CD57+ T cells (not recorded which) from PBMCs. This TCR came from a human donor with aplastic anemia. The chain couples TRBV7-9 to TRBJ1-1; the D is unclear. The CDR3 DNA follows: TGTGCCAGCAGCGCCACCTCCACTGAAGCTTTCTTT. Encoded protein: CASSATSTEAFF.